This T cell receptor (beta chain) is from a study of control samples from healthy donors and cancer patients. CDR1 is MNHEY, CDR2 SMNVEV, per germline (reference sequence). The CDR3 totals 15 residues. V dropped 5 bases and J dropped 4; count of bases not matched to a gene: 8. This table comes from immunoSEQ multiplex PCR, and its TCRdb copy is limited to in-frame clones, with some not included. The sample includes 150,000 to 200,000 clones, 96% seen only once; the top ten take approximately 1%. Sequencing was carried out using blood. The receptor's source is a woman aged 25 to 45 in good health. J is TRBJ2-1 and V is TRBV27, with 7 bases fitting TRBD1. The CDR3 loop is CASSKAGTAYNEQFF. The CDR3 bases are TGTGCCAGCAGTAAGGCCGGGACAGCTTACAATGAGCAGTTCTTC.